These 10 T cell receptor beta chains originate from one sample sequenced in a study of T cells in Graves' hyperthyroidism and ophthalmopathy. Authors of the study amplified TCR beta CDR3 regions from RNA transcripts. A first-round RT-PCR of the TCR CDR3 used the HTBI primer set. TCRdb fed the multiplex PCR reads into MiXCR, producing one record per CDR3 protein. Among around 700,000 distinct CDR3 sequences listed, around 19% were seen once. Sequenced material: blood. These receptors came from a woman between 50 and 59 years old with Graves' hyperthyroidism that later progressed to Graves' ophthalmopathy.

This chain connects TRBV19 to TRBJ1-1, with 7 bases lining up with TRBD1. The V gene end was trimmed by 7 bases and the J gene end by 0 bases; junction bases not matched to a gene: 8. CDR1 and CDR2 from the germline V gene are LNHDA and SQIVND (reference sequence). This CDR3 has 15 amino acids. The CDR3 DNA reads TGTGCCAGTACCCCCCGAGGGGGCATGAACACTGAAGCTTTCTTT. Translation gives CASTPRGGMNTEAFF.

The V gene is TRBV19, the J gene TRBJ2-1, with TRBD2 identical over 11 bases. Germline V CDR1 and CDR2: LNHDA, SQIVND (reference sequence). The J segment lost 7 bases and the V segment lost 3 bases, leaving 8 bases of the junction unmatched. The CDR3 loop spans 16 amino acids. As DNA, the CDR3 is TGTGCCAGTAGTATGGGTAGCGGGGGGGCATGGAATGAGCAGTTCTTC. This translates into CASSMGSGGAWNEQFF.

This chain uses TRBV6-2 or TRBV6-3 with TRBJ2-1; D not certain. Trimming took 8 bases from V and 6 from J, leaving 14 bases between them. The germline V gene has CDR1 MNHEY and CDR2 SVGEGT. This CDR3 contains 13 residues. This CDR3 is CASLKRMGNEQFF. Here the CDR3 DNA reads TGTGCCAGCCTTAAGAGGATGGGCAATGAGCAGTTCTTC.

This chain connects TRBV6-1 to TRBJ2-6; D is unresolved. This CDR3 has 15 residues. Per germline, CDR1 MNHNS and CDR2 SASEGT. V lost 6 bases to trimming and J lost 2 bases, with 11 bases between them. The chain's CDR3 is CASSVLSTGANVLTF. Here the CDR3 DNA reads TGTGCCAGCAGCGTGCTGTCCACTGGGGCCAACGTCCTGACTTTC.

In the case of this clonotype: At one end the junction does not follow the germline gene, possibly because of a read error. V and J are TRBV5-1 and TRBJ2-1, with 7 bases identical to TRBD1. The CDR3 is 15 amino acids. The germline CDR1 and CDR2 sequences are SGHRS and YFSETQ. The CDR3 protein is CASSLDRVPYNEQSF. DNA for the CDR3: TGCGCCAGCAGCCTTGACAGGGTCCCCTACAATGAGCAGTCCTTC.

This clonotype was observed a handful of times. The chain combines TRBV9 with TRBJ2-1; perhaps TRBD2 as D (5 bases). Germline-derived CDR1 and CDR2 are SGDLS and YYNGEE. The CDR3 sequence is 13 residues long. The V end was cut by 0 bases, the J end by 8 bases, with 9 bases between. The CDR3 sequence: CASSVDGIDEQFF. CDR3 coding DNA: TGTGCCAGCAGCGTAGACGGGATCGATGAGCAGTTCTTC.

Remarks on this clonotype: A junction end diverges from the germline sequence, so it may reflect a read error. The V and J genes are TRBV12-3 or TRBV12-4 and TRBJ2-1; D is unclear. The CDR3 length is 13 residues. CDR3 protein: CASSERIYNEQFF. The CDR3 DNA follows: TGCGCCAGCAGCGAACGGATCTACAATGAGCAGTTCTTC.

In this sample, this clonotype turned up once. The V and J genes are TRBV29-1 and TRBJ1-1; the D is unclear. Trimming removed 0 bases at V and 1 base at J, with 6 bases between. Germline values: CDR1 SQVTM, CDR2 ANQGSEA. The CDR3 contains 13 residues. DNA for the CDR3: TGCAGCGTTGAAGATATGACGAACACTGAAGCTTTCTTT. This gives the protein CSVEDMTNTEAFF.

Ten or more counts support this clonotype. The V and J genes are TRBV30 and TRBJ2-3; a weak D match, TRBD1 (5 bases). The length of the CDR3 is 15 residues. The V end was cut by 0 bases, the J end by 0 bases, with 10 bases between. In germline, CDR1 is GTSNPN, CDR2 SVGIG (reference sequence). DNA for the CDR3: TGTGCCTGGAGTGTAGGGGTCACTAGCACAGATACGCAGTATTTT. Protein product: CAWSVGVTSTDTQYF.

In its sample, this clonotype was seen a few times. J is TRBJ2-7 and V is TRBV12-3 or TRBV12-4; weak D call: TRBD1 (6 bases). The CDR3 is 14 amino acids. Trimming took 6 bases from V and 2 from J, leaving 14 bases between them. CDR3 nucleotides: TGTGCCAGCAGCTCACGGGACACCGCCTACGAGCAGTACTTC. This encodes CASSSRDTAYEQYF.